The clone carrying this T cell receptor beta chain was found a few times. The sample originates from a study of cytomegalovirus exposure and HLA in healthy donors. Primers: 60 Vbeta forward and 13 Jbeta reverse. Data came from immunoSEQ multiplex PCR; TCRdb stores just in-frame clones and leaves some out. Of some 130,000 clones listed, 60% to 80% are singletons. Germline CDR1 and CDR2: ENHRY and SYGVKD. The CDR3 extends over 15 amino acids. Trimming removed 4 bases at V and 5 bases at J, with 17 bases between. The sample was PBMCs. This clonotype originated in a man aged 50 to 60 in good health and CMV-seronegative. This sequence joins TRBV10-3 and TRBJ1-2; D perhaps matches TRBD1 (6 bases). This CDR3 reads CAISGSDRDNYGYTF. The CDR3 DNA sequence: TGTGCCATCAGTGGCTCGGACAGAGACAATTATGGCTACACCTTC.